This TCR beta chain was documented in a study of tumor-infiltrating lymphocytes in primary liver carcinoma. Across the study: Between about 4 and 11 cm across, the tumors were all of stage T1-T3 N0M0. In every tissue type, samples returned a similar yield of roughly 3.5 to 8 million productive TCRbeta reads.

Study conclusions and caveats: Tumor-adjacent and tumor-blood pairs showed less overlap than tumor region pairs.

The source of the blood RNA was unsorted whole blood, and germline DNA was extracted as well. This clonotype was detected a few times. Antigen unknown. Starting from 500 ng of total RNA, TCR beta cDNA was produced with a primer in the constant region. Library construction for TCR beta comprised three nested multiplex PCR rounds performed with slightly modified ARM-PCR. With TRBV1-TRBV30 forward primers and a C-beta reverse primer, the first two PCR rounds were run for roughly 9 cycles each. TCRdb re-called the multiplex PCR reads with MiXCR, one entry per CDR3 protein. The data show approximately 330,000 distinct CDR3 sequences, around three fifths seen once. The V gene end was trimmed by 8 bases and the J gene end by 10 bases; junction bases not matched to a gene: 18. The germline V gene has CDR1 MNHEY and CDR2 SVGEGT. This CDR3 is built from 16 residues.

This chain links TRBV6-2 or TRBV6-3 with TRBJ1-5, with 9 bases aligning to TRBD1. Material: peripheral blood. This TCR came from a man in his forties or fifties with primary liver carcinoma and hepatitis B virus infection. CDR3 sequence: CASLDVRGQGFGPQHF. CDR3 nucleotides: TGTGCCAGCCTTGATGTGCGTGGACAGGGGTTTGGCCCCCAGCATTTT.